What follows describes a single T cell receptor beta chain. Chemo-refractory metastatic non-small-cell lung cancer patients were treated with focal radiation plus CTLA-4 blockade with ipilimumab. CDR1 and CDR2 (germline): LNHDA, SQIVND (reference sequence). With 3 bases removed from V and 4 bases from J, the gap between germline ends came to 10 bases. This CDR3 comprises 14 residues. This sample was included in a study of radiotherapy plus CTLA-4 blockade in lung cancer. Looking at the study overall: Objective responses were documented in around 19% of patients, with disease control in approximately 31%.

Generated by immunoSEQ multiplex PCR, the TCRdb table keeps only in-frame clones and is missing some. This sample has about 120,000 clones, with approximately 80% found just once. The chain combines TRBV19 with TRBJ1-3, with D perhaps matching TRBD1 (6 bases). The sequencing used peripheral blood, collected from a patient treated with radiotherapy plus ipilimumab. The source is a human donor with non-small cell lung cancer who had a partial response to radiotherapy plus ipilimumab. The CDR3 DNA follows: TGTGCCAGTAGTATCGCAGGGGTCGGAAACACCATATATTTT. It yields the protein CASSIAGVGNTIYF.